The 18 T cell receptor beta chains below all came from one sample that was sequenced in a study of OX40 agonist ivuxolimab in advanced cancers. The data were produced by immunoSEQ multiplex PCR, yet TCRdb's version contains in-frame clones alone and is incomplete. The table shows about 26,000 clones, with about nine tenths occurring only once. Source: CD4+ or CD8+ T cells sorted from blood, taken in a trial of the OX40 agonist ivuxolimab. These receptors originate from an adult with an advanced solid tumor such as melanoma, head and neck, liver or kidney cancer.

The rearrangement joins TRBV27 to TRBJ1-4; D unclear. V was clipped by 6 bases and J by 3 bases, with 8 bases between them. This CDR3 region has 13 residues. Per germline, CDR1 MNHEY and CDR2 SMNVEV (reference sequence). CDR3 in amino acids: CASSLAPNEKLFF. The CDR3, as DNA: TGTGCCAGCAGCCTCGCCCCTAATGAAAAACTGTTTTTT.

This clone was detected only once. The chain is built from TRBV2 and TRBJ2-6; the D is unclear. This CDR3 has 16 amino acids. Trimming took 1 base from V and 4 from J, leaving 11 bases between them. Germline CDR1 and CDR2: SNHLY and FYNNEI. The CDR3 region is CASSEGRMAGANVLTF. DNA of the CDR3: TGTGCCAGCAGTGAAGGCAGGATGGCAGGGGCCAACGTCCTGACTTTC.

This rearrangement joins TRBV30 to TRBJ1-1; TRBD1 might be the D (5 bases). The CDR3 spans 11 residues. Trimming took off 3 bases at V and 8 bases at J, with 10 bases between the two ends. The germline CDR1 and CDR2 sequences are GTSNPN and SVGIG (reference sequence). This CDR3 reads CAWSEGVEAFF. Written as DNA, the CDR3 is TGTGCCTGGAGCGAAGGGGTAGAAGCTTTCTTT.

This clone appeared once. This chain connects TRBV5-4 to TRBJ2-3; 8 bases match TRBD2. V was pared by 4 bases and J by 4 bases, with 8 bases of the junction left unmatched. The CDR3 spans 15 residues. The germline gives CDR1 SGHNT, CDR2 YYREEE (reference sequence). CDR3 sequence reads: CASSPREGAPDTQYF. CDR3 DNA sequence: TGTGCCAGCAGCCCTCGGGAGGGAGCCCCAGATACGCAGTATTTT.

The chain uses TRBV28 and TRBJ2-7; 8 bases are a match to TRBD2. Trimming removed 6 bases from V and 2 bases from J; junction bases left unmatched: 12. There are 16 residues in the CDR3. Germline lookup yields CDR1 MDHEN and CDR2 SYDVKM. CDR3 coding DNA: TGTGCCAGCAGCTCGGATAGCGGGGTGATGACCTACGAGCAGTACTTC. This sequence encodes CASSSDSGVMTYEQYF.

This chain joins TRBV6-4 and TRBJ2-7, with D possibly being TRBD2 (6 bases). The CDR3 covers 14 residues. Germline V lookup: CDR1 MRHNA, CDR2 SNTAGT. Deletions cut 3 bases from V and 3 bases from J, with 12 bases between. CDR3 in DNA: TGTGCCAGCAGTGAAGGAGGGAATGGCTACGAGCAGTACTTC. Amino acids: CASSEGGNGYEQYF.

J is TRBJ1-4 and V is TRBV28; D is undetermined. Trimming left V 2 bases short and J 8 bases short, with 15 bases between. The CDR3 runs to 15 residues. Germline CDR1 is MDHEN and CDR2 is SYDVKM. The CDR3 spells CASSLVTASREKLFF. The CDR3 DNA follows: TGTGCCAGCAGTTTAGTAACGGCCTCTAGGGAAAAACTGTTTTTT.

This chain uses TRBV27 with TRBJ2-7, with a tentative D call TRBD1 (6 bases). Germline V gene sequence: CDR1 MNHEY, CDR2 SMNVEV (reference sequence). V was trimmed by 6 bases and J by 0 bases, leaving 21 bases between them. The CDR3 has 17 amino acids. CDR3 DNA sequence: TGTGCCAGCAGACCAGACCTTTACAGGGCCAGCTCCTACGAGCAGTACTTC. It encodes CASRPDLYRASSYEQYF.

The rearrangement uses TRBV27 and TRBJ1-2, with D possibly being TRBD1 (6 bases). Germline V gene lookup returns CDR1 MNHEY and CDR2 SMNVEV (reference sequence). V lost 6 bases and J lost 1, with 9 bases in between. The CDR3 covers 13 residues. The CDR3 here is CASRLGHNYGYTF. CDR3 nucleotide sequence: TGTGCCAGCAGATTGGGACATAACTATGGCTACACCTTC.

The chain couples TRBV6-6 to TRBJ1-1; D not certain. CDR3 size: 13 residues. V lost 0 bases to trimming and J lost 8 bases, with 10 bases between them. Germline loops: CDR1 MNHNY, CDR2 SVGAGI (reference sequence). The CDR3 DNA is TGTGCCAGCAGTTACTCGGAAGGCCTAGAAGCTTTCTTT. Its translation is CASSYSEGLEAFF.

The rearrangement links TRBV11-2 to TRBJ1-2; D unresolved. The V and J ends lost 2 bases and 4 bases respectively, with 11 bases between them. CDR1 is SGHAT, CDR2 FQNNGV, per germline. This CDR3 comprises 14 residues. The CDR3 DNA reads TGTGCCAGCAGCTTATTCGGAAAGAGCTATGGCTACACCTTC. As protein: CASSLFGKSYGYTF.

The gene calls are TRBV5-1 and TRBJ2-1; TRBD1 matches at 7 bases. Trimming at V came to 0 bases and at J to 3 bases, leaving 3 bases not matched to a gene. In germline, CDR1 is SGHRS, CDR2 YFSETQ. The CDR3 sequence is 15 residues long. CDR3 in DNA: TGCGCCAGCAGCTTGGGTCAGGGGGTCTACAATGAGCAGTTCTTC. Its protein is CASSLGQGVYNEQFF.

The genes are TRBV6-5 and TRBJ2-1; D perhaps matches TRBD1 (6 bases). The ends were cut back, 8 bases at V and 15 bases at J, with 23 bases in the middle. CDR1 is MNHEY, CDR2 SVGAGI, per germline. This CDR3 has 13 residues. This CDR3 reads CASGGPGQLTWFF. In nucleotides, the CDR3 is TGTGCCAGCGGCGGACCGGGACAACTCACGTGGTTCTTC.

This chain uses TRBV9 with TRBJ2-1; 7 positions agree with TRBD2. V shed 1 base and J 4 bases; nucleotides not matched to a gene: 17. Looked up from germline, CDR1 is SGDLS and CDR2 is YYNGEE. The CDR3 is 19 residues long. The DNA for the CDR3 is TGTGCCAGCAGCGTATCCCTCCGACTAGCCGATAAACCTTACAATGAGCAGTTCTTC. Its protein product is CASSVSLRLADKPYNEQFF.

The chain combines TRBV15 with TRBJ1-5, with D unclear. The CDR3 sequence is 15 residues long. V lost 0 bases and J lost 1, with 7 bases in between. Per germline, CDR1 LNHNV and CDR2 YYDKDF (reference sequence). The CDR3 loop reads CATSRDPGSNQPQHF. CDR3 nucleotide sequence: TGTGCCACCAGCAGAGATCCTGGGAGCAATCAGCCCCAGCATTTT.

In this sample, this clone turned up a few times. The DNA for the CDR3 is TGTGCCAGCAGGGAGGGGTGGGGGGCGCTTCAGCCCCAGCATTTT. This sequence encodes CASREGWGALQPQHF. This chain connects TRBV2 to TRBJ1-5; D might be TRBD1 (6 bases). The CDR3 covers 15 residues. Trimming removed 6 bases from V and 6 bases from J, with 18 bases in between. CDR1 is SNHLY, CDR2 FYNNEI, per germline.

This sequence joins TRBV6-5 and TRBJ2-2; maybe TRBD1 (6 bases). CDR3 length: 14 amino acids. Deletions cut 6 bases from V and 0 bases from J, with 8 bases between. CDR1 and CDR2 (germline): MNHEY, SVGAGI. The CDR3 protein is CASSGTPNTGELFF. The DNA of the CDR3 is TGTGCCAGCAGCGGGACACCGAACACCGGGGAGCTGTTTTTT.

The chain couples TRBV11-2 to TRBJ2-5; 7 positions match TRBD1. This CDR3 has 12 residues. CDR1 is SGHAT, CDR2 FQNNGV, per germline. J was trimmed by 3 bases and V by 8 bases; bases with no gene match: 3. The CDR3 DNA reads TGTGCCAGCCGGGACAGAGAAGAGACCCAGTACTTC. It translates to CASRDREETQYF.